The table lists the clone carrying this T cell receptor (beta chain) with a few counts. What it binds is unknown. This sample was taken from a study of cytomegalovirus exposure and HLA in healthy donors. Study-level points and caveats: In an earlier analysis, most TCR beta V segments were productive about 90% or about 30% of the time. The study designated over 150 TCR beta chains cytomegalovirus-associated.

Researchers ran the PCR with 60 Vbeta and 13 Jbeta primers. Clones were read by immunoSEQ multiplex PCR, and TCRdb kept only the in-frame ones, dropping some. The profile shows roughly 98,000 clones, approximately 74% of them singletons. The length of the CDR3 is 15 residues. Germline V gives CDR1 LNHDA, CDR2 SQIVND (reference sequence). Between the trimmed V and J ends, which lost 4 bases and 5 bases, there was a span of 18 bases. The chain employs TRBV19 and TRBJ2-7; D unresolved. Sample: PBMCs. The clonotype was recovered from a female donor in good health and CMV-seropositive. CDR3 in DNA: TGTGCCAGTAGTACTAACGGCAGGCCTCAGGACGAGCAGTACTTC. It yields the protein CASSTNGRPQDEQYF.